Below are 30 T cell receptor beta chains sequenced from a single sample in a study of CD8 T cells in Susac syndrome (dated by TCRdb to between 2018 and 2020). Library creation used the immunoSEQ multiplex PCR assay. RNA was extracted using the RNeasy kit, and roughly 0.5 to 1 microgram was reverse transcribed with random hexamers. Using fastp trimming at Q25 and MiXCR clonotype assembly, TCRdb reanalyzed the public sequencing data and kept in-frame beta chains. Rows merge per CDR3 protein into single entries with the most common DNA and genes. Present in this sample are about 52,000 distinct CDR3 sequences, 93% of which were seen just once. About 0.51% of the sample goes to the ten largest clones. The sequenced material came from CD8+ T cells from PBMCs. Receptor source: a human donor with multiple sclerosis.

CDR3 region: CASGQILTNEQFF. The CDR3 DNA is TGTGCCAGCGGACAGATCCTTACGAATGAGCAGTTCTTC. The chain has TRBV6-5 and TRBJ2-1, with D possibly matching TRBD1 (6 bases). V lost 8 bases and J 7 bases, leaving 15 bases between the germline ends. Germline V gene lookup returns CDR1 MNHEY and CDR2 SVGAGI. The CDR3 length is 13 residues.

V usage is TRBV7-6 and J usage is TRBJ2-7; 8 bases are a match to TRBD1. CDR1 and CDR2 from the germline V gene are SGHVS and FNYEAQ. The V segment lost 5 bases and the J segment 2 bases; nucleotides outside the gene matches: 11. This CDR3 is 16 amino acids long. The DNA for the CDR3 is TGTGCCAGCAGCCCACACCCCGGGACAGGAGCCTACGAGCAGTACTTC. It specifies CASSPHPGTGAYEQYF.

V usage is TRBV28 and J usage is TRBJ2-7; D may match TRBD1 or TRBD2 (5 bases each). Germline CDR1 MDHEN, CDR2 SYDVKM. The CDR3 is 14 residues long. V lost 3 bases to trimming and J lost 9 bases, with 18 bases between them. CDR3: CASSFDGIETGQYF. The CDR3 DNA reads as TGTGCCAGCAGTTTCGACGGGATAGAAACAGGGCAGTACTTC.

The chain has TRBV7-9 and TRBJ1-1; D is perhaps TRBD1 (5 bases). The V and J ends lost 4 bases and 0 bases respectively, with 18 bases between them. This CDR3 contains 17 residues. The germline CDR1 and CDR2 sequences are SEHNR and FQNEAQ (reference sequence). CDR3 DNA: TGTGCCAGCAGCTCGCGGGACGGACCTCTCATGAACACTGAAGCTTTCTTT. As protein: CASSSRDGPLMNTEAFF. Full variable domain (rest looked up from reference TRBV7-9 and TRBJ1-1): DTGVSQNPRHKITKRGQNVTFRCDPISEHNRLYWYRQTLGQGPEFLTYFQNEAQLEKSRLLSDRFSAERPKGSFSTLEIQRTEQGDSAMYLCASSSRDGPLMNTEAFFGQGTRLTVV.

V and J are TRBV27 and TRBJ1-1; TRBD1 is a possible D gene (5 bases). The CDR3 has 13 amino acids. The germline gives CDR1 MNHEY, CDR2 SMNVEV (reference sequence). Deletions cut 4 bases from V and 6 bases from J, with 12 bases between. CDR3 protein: CASSSGHPAEAFF. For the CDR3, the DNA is TGTGCCAGCAGTTCTGGACACCCAGCTGAAGCTTTCTTT.

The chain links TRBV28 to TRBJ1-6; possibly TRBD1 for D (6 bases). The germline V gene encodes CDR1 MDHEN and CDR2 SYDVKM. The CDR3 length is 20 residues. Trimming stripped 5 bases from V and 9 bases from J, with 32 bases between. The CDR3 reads CASSNGGGAYKLGIRSPLHF. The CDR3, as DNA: TGTGCCAGCAGTAACGGCGGGGGCGCTTACAAGCTCGGGATCCGTTCACCCCTCCACTTT.

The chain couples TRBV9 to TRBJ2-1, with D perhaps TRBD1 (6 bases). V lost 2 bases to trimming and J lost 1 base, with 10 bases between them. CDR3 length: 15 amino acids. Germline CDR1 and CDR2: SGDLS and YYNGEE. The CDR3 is CASSVGTKSYNEQFF. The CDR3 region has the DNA TGTGCCAGCAGCGTGGGGACAAAGTCCTACAATGAGCAGTTCTTC.

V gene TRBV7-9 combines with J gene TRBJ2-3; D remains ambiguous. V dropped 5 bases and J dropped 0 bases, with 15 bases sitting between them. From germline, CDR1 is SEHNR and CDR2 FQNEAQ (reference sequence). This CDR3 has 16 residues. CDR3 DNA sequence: TGTGCCAGCAGCCCACCGGTGGGGTATAGCACAGATACGCAGTATTTT. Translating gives CASSPPVGYSTDTQYF.

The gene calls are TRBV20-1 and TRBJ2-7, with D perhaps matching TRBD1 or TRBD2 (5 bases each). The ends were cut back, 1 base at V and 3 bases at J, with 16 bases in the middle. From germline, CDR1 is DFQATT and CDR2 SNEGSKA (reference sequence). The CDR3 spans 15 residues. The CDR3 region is CSARAAGTLFYEQYF. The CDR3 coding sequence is TGCAGTGCTAGAGCGGCAGGGACGCTTTTCTACGAGCAGTACTTC.

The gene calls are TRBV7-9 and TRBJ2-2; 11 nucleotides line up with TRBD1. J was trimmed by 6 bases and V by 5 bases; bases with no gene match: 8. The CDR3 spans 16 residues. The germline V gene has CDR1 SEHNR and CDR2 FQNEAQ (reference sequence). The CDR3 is CASSPWTGGAPGELFF. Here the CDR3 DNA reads TGTGCCAGCAGCCCCTGGACAGGGGGCGCGCCCGGGGAGCTGTTTTTT.

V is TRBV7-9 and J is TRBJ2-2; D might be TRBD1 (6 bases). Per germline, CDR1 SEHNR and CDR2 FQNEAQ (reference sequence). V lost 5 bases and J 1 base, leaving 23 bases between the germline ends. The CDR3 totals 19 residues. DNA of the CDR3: TGTGCCAGCAGCGACACGACCGGGGACATAGGGGTGAACACCGGGGAGCTGTTTTTT. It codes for CASSDTTGDIGVNTGELFF.

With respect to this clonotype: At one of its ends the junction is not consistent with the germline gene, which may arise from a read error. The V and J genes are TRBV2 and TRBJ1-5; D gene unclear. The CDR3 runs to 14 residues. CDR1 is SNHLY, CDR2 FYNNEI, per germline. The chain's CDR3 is CTSSDGRINQPQHF. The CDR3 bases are TGTACCAGCAGTGACGGCCGGATTAATCAGCCCCAGCATTTT.

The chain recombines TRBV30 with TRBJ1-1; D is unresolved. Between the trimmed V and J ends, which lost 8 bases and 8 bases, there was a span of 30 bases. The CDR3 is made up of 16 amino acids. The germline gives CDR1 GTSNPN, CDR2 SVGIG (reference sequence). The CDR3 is CAPRVRVAPEAVEAFF. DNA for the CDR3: TGTGCCCCCCGGGTACGAGTAGCTCCAGAGGCAGTCGAAGCTTTCTTT.

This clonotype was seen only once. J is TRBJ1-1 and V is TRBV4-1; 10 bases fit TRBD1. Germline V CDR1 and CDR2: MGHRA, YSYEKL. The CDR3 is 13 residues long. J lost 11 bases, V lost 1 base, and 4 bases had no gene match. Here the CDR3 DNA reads TGCGCCAGCAGCCAAGCCGGGACAGGGGAGGCTTTCTTT. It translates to CASSQAGTGEAFF.

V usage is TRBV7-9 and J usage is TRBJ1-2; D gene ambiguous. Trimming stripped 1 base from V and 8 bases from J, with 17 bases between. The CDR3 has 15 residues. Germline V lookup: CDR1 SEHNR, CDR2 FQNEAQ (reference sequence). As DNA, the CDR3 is TGTGCCAGCAGCTTAGAGCCCCTGGAGGAGGGAGGCTACACCTTC. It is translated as CASSLEPLEEGGYTF. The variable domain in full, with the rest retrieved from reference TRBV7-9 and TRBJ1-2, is DTGVSQNPRHKITKRGQNVTFRCDPISEHNRLYWYRQTLGQGPEFLTYFQNEAQLEKSRLLSDRFSAERPKGSFSTLEIQRTEQGDSAMYLCASSLEPLEEGGYTFGSGTRLTVV.

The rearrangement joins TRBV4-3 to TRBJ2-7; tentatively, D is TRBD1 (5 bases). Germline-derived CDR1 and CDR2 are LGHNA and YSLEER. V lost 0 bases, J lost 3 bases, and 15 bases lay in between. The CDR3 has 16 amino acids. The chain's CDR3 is CASSQESQGEDYEQYF. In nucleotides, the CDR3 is TGCGCCAGCAGCCAAGAGAGCCAGGGTGAGGACTACGAGCAGTACTTC.

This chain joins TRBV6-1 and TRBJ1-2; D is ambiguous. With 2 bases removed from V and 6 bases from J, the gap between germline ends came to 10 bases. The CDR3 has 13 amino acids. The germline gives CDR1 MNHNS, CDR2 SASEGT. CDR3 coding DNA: TGTGCCAGCAGTGAAAATAGCTTGGATGGCTACACCTTC. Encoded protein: CASSENSLDGYTF.

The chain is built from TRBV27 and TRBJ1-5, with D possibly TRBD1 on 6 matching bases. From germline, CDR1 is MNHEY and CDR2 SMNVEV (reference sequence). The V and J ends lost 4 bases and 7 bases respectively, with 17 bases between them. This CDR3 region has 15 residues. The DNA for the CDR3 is TGTGCCAGCAGTTCCTTGACAGGATGGGAACAGCCCCAGCATTTT. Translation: CASSSLTGWEQPQHF.

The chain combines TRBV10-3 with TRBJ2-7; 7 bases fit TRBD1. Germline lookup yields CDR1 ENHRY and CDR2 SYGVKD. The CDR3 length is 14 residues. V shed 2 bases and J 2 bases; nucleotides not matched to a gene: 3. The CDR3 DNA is TGTGCCATCAGTGAGGGTCAGGGGGCCTACGAGCAGTACTTC. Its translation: CAISEGQGAYEQYF.

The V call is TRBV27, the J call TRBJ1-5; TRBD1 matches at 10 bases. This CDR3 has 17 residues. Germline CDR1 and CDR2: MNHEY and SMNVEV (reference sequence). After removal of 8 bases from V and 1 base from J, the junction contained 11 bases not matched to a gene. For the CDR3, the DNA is TGTGCCAGCGGGGGGACAGGGGCTTTAGGGAGCAATCAGCCCCAGCATTTT. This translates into CASGGTGALGSNQPQHF.

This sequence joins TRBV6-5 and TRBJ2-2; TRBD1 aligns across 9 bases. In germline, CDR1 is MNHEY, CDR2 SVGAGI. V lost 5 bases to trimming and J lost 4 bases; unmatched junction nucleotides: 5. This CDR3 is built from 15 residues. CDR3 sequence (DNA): TGTGCCAGCAGTACGACAGGGGGAGGCACCGGGGAGCTGTTTTTT. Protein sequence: CASSTTGGGTGELFF.

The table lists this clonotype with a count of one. The CDR3 is CASDPLGLWQPQHF. CDR3 DNA sequence: TGTGCCAGCGACCCTTTGGGATTATGGCAGCCCCAGCATTTT. This chain connects TRBV7-9 to TRBJ1-5; D gene ambiguous. Germline loops: CDR1 SEHNR, CDR2 FQNEAQ (reference sequence). V lost 8 bases to trimming and J lost 7 bases, with 18 bases between them. The CDR3 has 14 amino acids.

CDR3 sequence: CASSLDRSLTEAFF. The CDR3, as DNA: TGTGCCAGCAGTTTGGACAGGTCCCTCACTGAAGCTTTCTTT. The rearrangement joins TRBV12-3 or TRBV12-4 to TRBJ1-1; TRBD1 agrees at 7 bases. There are 14 residues in the CDR3. The junction had 5 bases not matched to a gene; V was cut back by 3 bases and J by 4 bases.

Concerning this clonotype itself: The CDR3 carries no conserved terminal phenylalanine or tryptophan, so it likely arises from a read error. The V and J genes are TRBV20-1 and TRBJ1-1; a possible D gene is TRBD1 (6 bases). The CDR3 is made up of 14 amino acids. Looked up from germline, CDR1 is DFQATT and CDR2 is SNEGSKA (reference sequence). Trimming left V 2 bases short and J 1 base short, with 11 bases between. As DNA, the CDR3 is TGCAGTGCTAGATACAGGGTGAGGAACACTGAAGCTTTCCTT. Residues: CSARYRVRNTEAFL.

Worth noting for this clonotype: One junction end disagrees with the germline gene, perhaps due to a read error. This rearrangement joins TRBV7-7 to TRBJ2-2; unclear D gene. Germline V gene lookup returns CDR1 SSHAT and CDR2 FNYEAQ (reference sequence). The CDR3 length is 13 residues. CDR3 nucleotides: TGTGCTAGCAGCTTGACCCACGGCGGGGAGCTGTTTTTT. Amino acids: CASSLTHGGELFF. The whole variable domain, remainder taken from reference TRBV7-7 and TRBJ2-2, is GAGVSQSPRYKVTKRGQDVTLRCDPISSHATLYWYQQALGQGPEFLTYFNYEAQPDKSGLPSDRFSAERPEGSISTLTIQRTEQRDSAMYRCASSLTHGGELFFGEGSRLTVL.

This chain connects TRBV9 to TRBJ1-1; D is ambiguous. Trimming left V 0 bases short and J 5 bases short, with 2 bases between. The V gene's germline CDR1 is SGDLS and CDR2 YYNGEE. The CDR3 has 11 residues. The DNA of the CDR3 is TGTGCCAGCAGCGTAGTAACTGAAGCTTTCTTT. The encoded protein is CASSVVTEAFF.

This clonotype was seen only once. CDR3 DNA: TGTGCCAGCAGCCAATTCTCCGCGGGGGTTTACGAGCAGTACTTC. Protein product: CASSQFSAGVYEQYF. V is TRBV3-1 and J is TRBJ2-7; 7 bases align to TRBD2. The junction had 8 bases not matched to a gene; V was cut back by 2 bases and J by 4 bases. Germline V gene data show CDR1 as LGHDT and CDR2 as YNNKEL (reference sequence). This CDR3 has 15 residues.

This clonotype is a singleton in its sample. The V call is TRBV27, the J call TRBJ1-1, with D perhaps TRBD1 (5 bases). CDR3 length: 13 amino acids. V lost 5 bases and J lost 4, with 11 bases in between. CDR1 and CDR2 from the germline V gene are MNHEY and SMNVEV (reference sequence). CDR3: CASSPDSGTEAFF. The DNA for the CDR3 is TGTGCCAGCAGTCCAGACAGCGGCACTGAAGCTTTCTTT.

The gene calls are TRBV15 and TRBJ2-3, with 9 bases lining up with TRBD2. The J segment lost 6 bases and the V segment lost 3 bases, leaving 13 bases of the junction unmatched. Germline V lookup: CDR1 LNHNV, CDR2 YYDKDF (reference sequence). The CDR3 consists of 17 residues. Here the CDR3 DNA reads TGTGCCACCAGCAGCCCCGGGGGGCGGGGGGGTGTGGATACGCAGTATTTT. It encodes CATSSPGGRGGVDTQYF.

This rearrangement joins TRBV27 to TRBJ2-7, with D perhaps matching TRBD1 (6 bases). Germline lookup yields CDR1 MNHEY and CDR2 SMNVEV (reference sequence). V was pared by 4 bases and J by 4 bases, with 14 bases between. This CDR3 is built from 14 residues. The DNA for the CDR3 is TGTGCCAGCAGTTCCGGACAGACGGTATACGAGCAGTACTTC. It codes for CASSSGQTVYEQYF.